The rows below give T cell receptor beta chains drawn from one sample of a study of blood T cell repertoires in COVID-19. Produced via immunoSEQ multiplex PCR; TCRdb's table is partial and in-frame only. The top ten hold approximately 14% of the sample, which has around 15,000 clones, more than 75% seen once. Sequenced input: peripheral blood. The receptor set was obtained from a human donor in a cohort sampled during active COVID-19. The CDR3 runs from the conserved cysteine through the conserved F or W. D genes are given only for firm matches. Clone size is not always given. Where it is, it says once, few, many or a class for expanded clones.

CASSLVDRGQNSYEQYF,TGCGCCAGCAGCTTGGTTGATCGGGGACAAAACTCCTACGAGCAGTACTTC,TRBV5-1,.,.,TRBJ2-7
CASSQEPSADTQYF,TGTGCCAGCAGCCAAGAACCCAGCGCAGATACGCAGTATTTT,TRBV3-1/TRBV3-2,.,.,TRBJ2-3
CASSPPALRGYNQSQHF,TGTGCCAGCTCACCACCGGCTTTACGCGGCTACAATCAGTCCCAGCATTTT,TRBV18,.,.,TRBJ1-5
CASGQTAAFQAFF,TGTGCTAGTGGGCAGACCGCGGCCTTTCAAGCTTTCTTT,TRBV12-5,once,.,TRBJ1-1
CASSWSGVGTDTQYF,TGTGCCAGCAGCTGGAGCGGGGTTGGCACAGATACGCAGTATTTT,TRBV7-2,.,TRBD2,TRBJ2-3
CASSVGAGSAYEQYF,TGTGCCAGCAGCGTAGGGGCGGGGTCGGCCTACGAGCAGTACTTC,TRBV9,.,.,TRBJ2-7
CASSLLTGTSYF,TGTGCCAGCAGCCTTTTGACCGGGACTAGTTATTTC,TRBV7-8,.,TRBD2,TRBJ2-7
CASGTEGEKLFF,TGTGCCAGTGGGACGGAGGGGGAAAAACTGTTTTTT,TRBV2,few,.,TRBJ1-4
CASSQRTGGDNYGYTF,TGCGCCAGCAGCCAACGGACAGGGGGCGATAACTATGGCTACACCTTC,TRBV4-3,.,TRBD1,TRBJ1-2
CASSLASRISSYNEQFF,TGCGCCAGCAGCTTGGCGTCTCGAATTAGCTCCTACAATGAGCAGTTCTTC,TRBV5-1,.,.,TRBJ2-1
CASSSSDRGVKKNEQFF,TGTGCCAGCAGCTCATCCGACAGGGGGGTGAAAAAAAATGAGCAGTTCTTC,TRBV11-2,.,TRBD1,TRBJ2-1